The 18 T cell receptor beta chains below all came from one sample that was sequenced in a study of CD8 T cells in ankylosing spondylitis. TCRdb processed the 5' RACE reads anew with MiXCR; each CDR3 protein has one entry. The data hold about 17,000 distinct CDR3 sequences, with approximately 8.4% observed a single time. The sequenced material came from blood. The receptors stem from a male donor with ankylosing spondylitis or in good health (not recorded which).

The V and J genes are TRBV5-5 and TRBJ2-7, with a weak D call TRBD1 (6 bases). Germline V gene sequence: CDR1 SGHKS, CDR2 YYEKEE (reference sequence). The CDR3 has 14 residues. V was clipped by 2 bases and J by 2 bases, with 11 bases between them. CDR3 protein: CASSFLDSAYEQYV. The CDR3 nucleotides read TGTGCCAGCAGCTTTTTGGACAGCGCCTACGAGCAGTACGTC.

The gene calls are TRBV5-1 and TRBJ2-7; tentative D call: TRBD1 (6 bases). The V end lost 0 bases, the J end lost 0 bases, and 13 bases lay between the germline ends. This CDR3 contains 16 residues. The germline V gene encodes CDR1 SGHRS and CDR2 YFSETQ. The CDR3 nucleotides read TGCGCCAGCAGCTTGGACAGGGATTGGGGCTCCTACGAGCAGTACTTC. Translation: CASSLDRDWGSYEQYF.

The chain carries TRBV5-4 and TRBJ2-1; D is possibly TRBD1 or TRBD2 (6 bases each). V lost 5 bases, J lost 7 bases, and 16 bases lay in between. CDR1 is SGHNT and CDR2 is YYREEE in the germline V gene (reference sequence). The CDR3 length is 14 residues. CDR3 loop: CASSQTGGENEQFF. The CDR3 nucleotides read TGTGCCAGCAGTCAGACAGGAGGGGAGAATGAGCAGTTCTTC.

This clonotype was observed a single time. The chain carries TRBV27 and TRBJ1-1, with D possibly matching TRBD1 (5 bases). This CDR3 is built from 14 residues. The germline gives CDR1 MNHEY, CDR2 SMNVEV (reference sequence). V lost 7 bases to trimming and J lost 0 bases, with 12 bases between them. This chain's CDR3 is CASNERGMNTEAFF. CDR3 in DNA: TGTGCCAGCAATGAACGGGGGATGAACACTGAAGCTTTCTTT.

This clonotype was counted ten times or more. The V and J genes are TRBV29-1 and TRBJ2-7; a possible D gene is TRBD1 (6 bases). Germline V gene sequence: CDR1 SQVTM, CDR2 ANQGSEA. This CDR3 is 12 amino acids long. V lost 7 bases and J lost 6, with 16 bases in between. As DNA, the CDR3 is TGCAGCGGAGGATCCACAGGGCGCGAGCAGTACTTC. Translation: CSGGSTGREQYF.

This clonotype has only a few counts. The chain has TRBV20-1 and TRBJ2-5; D gene unclear. This CDR3 has 14 residues. V lost 6 bases, J lost 7 bases, and 21 bases lay in between. Looked up from germline, CDR1 is DFQATT and CDR2 is SNEGSKA (reference sequence). The DNA of the CDR3 is TGCAGTGCCCTCCCCCCGGATGGGCGAGGGACCCAGTACTTC. This translates into CSALPPDGRGTQYF.

By frequency in the sample, this clonotype is medium-sized. The chain joins TRBV28 to TRBJ1-5, with D unclear. The CDR3 is 15 amino acids. From germline, CDR1 is MDHEN and CDR2 SYDVKM. V was cut by 2 bases and J by 1 base, with 9 bases left in between. In nucleotides, the CDR3 is TGTGCCAGCAGTTTAAATCCGGCGAGCAATCAGCCCCAGCATTTT. It encodes CASSLNPASNQPQHF.

There are many counts of this clonotype. The chain couples TRBV29-1 to TRBJ2-2; the D gene could be TRBD1 or TRBD2 (5 bases each). Trimming removed 5 bases from V and 0 bases from J, with 10 bases in between. The CDR3 runs 14 residues. The germline gives CDR1 SQVTM, CDR2 ANQGSEA. DNA of the CDR3: TGCAGCGTTCGGGACGGAGCGAACACCGGGGAGCTGTTTTTT. Its translation: CSVRDGANTGELFF.

This clonotype was picked up a small number of times. The chain has TRBV12-3 or TRBV12-4 and TRBJ2-5, with TRBD1 as a possible D gene (5 bases). CDR3 length: 14 residues. V shed 4 bases and J shed 4 bases, with 13 bases lying between them. The chain's CDR3 is CASSSSRAAETQYF. The CDR3 nucleotides are TGTGCCAGCAGTTCATCCAGGGCGGCAGAGACCCAGTACTTC.

This clonotype is labeled medium-sized. The rearrangement links TRBV6-5 to TRBJ2-1; D might be TRBD2 (6 bases). The length of the CDR3 is 14 residues. Looked up from germline, CDR1 is MNHEY and CDR2 is SVGAGI. V lost 2 bases and J 7 bases, leaving 12 bases between the germline ends. The CDR3 DNA follows: TGTGCCAGCAGTTACGGAGGGGATTTAAATGAGCAGTTCTTC. Translation: CASSYGGDLNEQFF.

This clonotype rates as medium-sized. This chain connects TRBV28 to TRBJ2-3; D call uncertain. Trimming stripped 6 bases from V and 0 bases from J, with 13 bases between. The CDR3 extends over 15 amino acids. Germline V gene data show CDR1 as MDHEN and CDR2 as SYDVKM. CDR3 sequence reads: CASRLYEASTDTQYF. The DNA for the CDR3 is TGTGCCAGCAGGTTGTATGAGGCTAGCACAGATACGCAGTATTTT.

The chain links TRBV20-1 to TRBJ2-1; TRBD2 agrees at 10 bases. This CDR3 is 12 amino acids long. With V trimmed by 1 base and J by 9 bases, 0 bases remained unmatched. Germline V gene data show CDR1 as DFQATT and CDR2 as SNEGSKA (reference sequence). CDR3 region: CSARASGGEQFF. The DNA of the CDR3 is TGCAGTGCTAGAGCTAGCGGGGGTGAGCAGTTCTTC.

This clonotype was counted only a few times. The chain uses TRBV20-1 and TRBJ2-2; no reliable D call. V lost 0 bases to trimming and J lost 14 bases, with 10 bases between them. The CDR3 spans 11 residues. CDR1 is DFQATT and CDR2 is SNEGSKA in the germline V gene (reference sequence). CDR3 sequence reads: CSARDPPDLFF. CDR3 bases: TGCAGTGCTAGAGATCCCCCTGATCTGTTTTTT.

V usage is TRBV27 and J usage is TRBJ1-3; D remains ambiguous. Per germline, CDR1 MNHEY and CDR2 SMNVEV (reference sequence). V was shortened by 5 bases and J by 3 bases, with 8 bases between the two germline ends. The CDR3 runs 13 residues. As DNA, the CDR3 is TGTGCCAGCAGTAACTCTATTGGAAACACCATATATTTT. Its protein product is CASSNSIGNTIYF.

This clonotype was detected once. V and J are TRBV6-5 and TRBJ2-2; D perhaps matches TRBD2 (6 bases). V was clipped by 6 bases and J by 5 bases, with 10 bases between them. CDR1 and CDR2 (germline): MNHEY, SVGAGI. The CDR3 is 13 amino acids. DNA for the CDR3: TGTGCCAGCAGCTGGAGGGTTACCGGGGAGCTGTTTTTT. It yields the protein CASSWRVTGELFF.

This clonotype was picked up a small number of times. This chain uses TRBV29-1 with TRBJ2-1; 9 bases match TRBD2. The CDR3 runs 13 residues. The germline V gene encodes CDR1 SQVTM and CDR2 ANQGSEA. The junction had 2 bases not matched to a gene; V was cut back by 4 bases and J by 4 bases. This chain's CDR3 is CSVGLADYNEQFF. CDR3 DNA: TGCAGCGTTGGACTAGCGGATTACAATGAGCAGTTCTTC.

This clonotype was found many times. The chain recombines TRBV7-2 with TRBJ2-7; the match to TRBD2 covers 7 bases. CDR1 and CDR2 from the germline V gene are SGHTA and FQGNSA. Trimming took 1 base from V and 3 from J; bases not matched to a gene: 9. This CDR3 is 16 amino acids long. The CDR3 sequence: CASSLEVAGDFYEQYF. CDR3 bases: TGTGCCAGCAGCTTAGAGGTTGCGGGAGATTTCTACGAGCAGTACTTC.

This clonotype was found many times. The V and J genes are TRBV5-1 and TRBJ1-4; D perhaps matches TRBD1 (5 bases). The ends were cut back, 3 bases at V and 5 bases at J, with 11 bases in the middle. The CDR3 runs 14 residues. Germline V lookup: CDR1 SGHRS, CDR2 YFSETQ. In nucleotides, the CDR3 is TGCGCCAGCAGCTCCGGGGCCCAAAATGAAAAACTGTTTTTT. Translating it yields CASSSGAQNEKLFF. Filled out from reference TRBV5-1 and TRBJ1-4, the complete variable domain reads KAGVTQTPRYLIKTRGQQVTLSCSPISGHRSVSWYQQTPGQGLQFLFEYFSETQRNKGNFPGRFSGRQFSNSRSEMNVSTLELGDSALYLCASSSGAQNEKLFFGSGTQLSVL.